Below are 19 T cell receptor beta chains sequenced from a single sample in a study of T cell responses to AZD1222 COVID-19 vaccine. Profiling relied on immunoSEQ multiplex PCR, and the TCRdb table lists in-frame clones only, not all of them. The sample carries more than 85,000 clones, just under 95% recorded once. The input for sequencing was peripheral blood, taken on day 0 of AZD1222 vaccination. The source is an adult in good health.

This CDR3 is CASSLGPNTEAFF. CDR3 DNA: TGCGCCAGCAGCTTGGGTCCGAACACTGAAGCTTTCTTT. V gene TRBV5-1 combines with J gene TRBJ1-1; D is ambiguous. Trimming removed 0 bases at V and 1 base at J, with 4 bases between. The germline V gene encodes CDR1 SGHRS and CDR2 YFSETQ. The CDR3 consists of 13 residues.

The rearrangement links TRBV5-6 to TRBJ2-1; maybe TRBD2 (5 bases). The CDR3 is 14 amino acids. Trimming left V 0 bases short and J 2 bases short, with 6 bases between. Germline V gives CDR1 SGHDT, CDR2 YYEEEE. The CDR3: CASSLERTYNEQFF. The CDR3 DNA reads TGTGCCAGCAGCTTGGAGCGGACCTACAATGAGCAGTTCTTC.

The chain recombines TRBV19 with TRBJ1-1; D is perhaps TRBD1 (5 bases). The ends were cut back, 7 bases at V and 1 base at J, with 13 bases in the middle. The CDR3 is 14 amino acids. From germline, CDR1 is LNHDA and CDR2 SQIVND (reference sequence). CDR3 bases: TGTGCCAGTAAAACTCAGGGCCCGAACACTGAAGCTTTCTTT. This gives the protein CASKTQGPNTEAFF.

The CDR3 DNA reads as TGCACCAGCAGACGGGGGACAGGGCAAGAGACCCAGTACTTC. Translation: CTSRRGTGQETQYF. The genes are TRBV1 and TRBJ2-5; the D call in the table, TRBD1, was not verified against the DNA. TRBV1 is a known pseudogene. CDR3 size: 14 residues.

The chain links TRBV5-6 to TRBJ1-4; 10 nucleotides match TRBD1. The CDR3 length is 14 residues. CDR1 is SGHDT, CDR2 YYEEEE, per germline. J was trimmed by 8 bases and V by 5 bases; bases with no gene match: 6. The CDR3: CASSGTGVGEKLFF. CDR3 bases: TGTGCCAGCAGTGGGACAGGGGTGGGCGAAAAACTGTTTTTT.

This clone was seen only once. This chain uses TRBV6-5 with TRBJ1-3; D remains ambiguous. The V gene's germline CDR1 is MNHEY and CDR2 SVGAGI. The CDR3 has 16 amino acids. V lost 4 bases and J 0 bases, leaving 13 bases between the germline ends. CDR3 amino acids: CASSSSAANSGNTIYF. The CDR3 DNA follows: TGTGCCAGCAGTTCATCCGCGGCCAACTCTGGAAACACCATATATTTT.

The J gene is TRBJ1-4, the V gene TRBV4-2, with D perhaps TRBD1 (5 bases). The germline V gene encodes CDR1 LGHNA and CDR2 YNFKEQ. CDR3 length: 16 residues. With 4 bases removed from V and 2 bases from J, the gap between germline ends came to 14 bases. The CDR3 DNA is TGTGCCAGCAGCCGGGACTTATTTACGACTAATGAAAAACTGTTTTTT. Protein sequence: CASSRDLFTTNEKLFF.

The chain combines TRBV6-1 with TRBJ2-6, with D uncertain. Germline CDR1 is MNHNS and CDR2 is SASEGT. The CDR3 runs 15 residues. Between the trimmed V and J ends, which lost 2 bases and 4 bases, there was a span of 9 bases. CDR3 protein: CASSERASGANVLTF. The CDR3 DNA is TGTGCCAGCAGTGAACGAGCGAGCGGGGCCAACGTCCTGACTTTC.

For the CDR3, the DNA is TGTGCCACCAGTGACAAGGACAGTTTTTACACCGGGGAGCTGTTTTTT. Its translation: CATSDKDSFYTGELFF. This chain joins TRBV24-1 and TRBJ2-2, with D possibly TRBD1 on 6 matching bases. Germline lookup yields CDR1 KGHDR and CDR2 SFDVKD. Trimming took off 4 bases at V and 3 bases at J, with 14 bases between the two ends. CDR3 length equals 16 residues.

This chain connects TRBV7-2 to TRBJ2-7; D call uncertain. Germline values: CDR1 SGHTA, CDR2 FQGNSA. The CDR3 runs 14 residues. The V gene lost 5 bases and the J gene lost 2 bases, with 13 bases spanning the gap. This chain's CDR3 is CASSPAFGPYEQYF. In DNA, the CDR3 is TGTGCCAGCAGCCCCGCTTTTGGCCCCTACGAGCAGTACTTC.

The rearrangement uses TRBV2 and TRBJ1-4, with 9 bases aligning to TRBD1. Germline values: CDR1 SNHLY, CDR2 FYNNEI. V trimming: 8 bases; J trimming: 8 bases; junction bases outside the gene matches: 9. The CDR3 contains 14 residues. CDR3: CASRSGTGNEKLFF. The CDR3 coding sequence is TGTGCCAGCCGTTCGGGGACAGGGAACGAAAAACTGTTTTTT.

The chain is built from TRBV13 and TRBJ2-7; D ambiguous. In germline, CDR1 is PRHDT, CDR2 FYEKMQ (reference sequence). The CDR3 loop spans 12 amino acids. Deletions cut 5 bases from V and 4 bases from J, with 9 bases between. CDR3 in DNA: TGTGCCAGCAGCCCGACTCCGTACGAGCAGTACTTC. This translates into CASSPTPYEQYF. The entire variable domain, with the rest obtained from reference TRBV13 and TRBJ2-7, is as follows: AAGVIQSPRHLIKEKRETATLKCYPIPRHDTVYWYQQGPGQDPQFLISFYEKMQSDKGSIPDRFSAQQFSDYHSELNMSSLELGDSALYFCASSPTPYEQYFGPGTRLTVT.

The CDR3 loop reads CASSQASGGANEQFF. CDR3 DNA sequence: TGTGCCAGCAGCCAAGCGAGCGGGGGGGCCAATGAGCAGTTCTTC. The J gene is TRBJ2-1, the V gene TRBV3-1 (or the pseudogene TRBV3-2); TRBD2 matches 10 bases. The V and J ends lost 1 base and 6 bases, in that order; junction bases with no gene match: 3. Germline loops: CDR1 LGHDT, CDR2 YNNKEL (reference sequence). This CDR3 spans 15 amino acids.

CDR3 sequence reads: CASTADSQFNQPQHF. As DNA, the CDR3 is TGTGCCAGCACCGCGGACAGTCAATTTAATCAGCCCCAGCATTTT. The rearrangement uses TRBV2 and TRBJ1-5; perhaps TRBD1 as D (6 bases). The germline V gene encodes CDR1 SNHLY and CDR2 FYNNEI. V was trimmed by 7 bases and J by 4 bases, leaving 17 bases between them. The CDR3 is made up of 15 amino acids.

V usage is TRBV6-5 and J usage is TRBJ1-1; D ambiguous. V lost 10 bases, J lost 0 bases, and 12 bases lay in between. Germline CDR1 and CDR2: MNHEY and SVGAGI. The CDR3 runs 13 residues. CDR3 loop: CATSLYMNTEAFF. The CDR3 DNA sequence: TGTGCCACCTCCCTATACATGAACACTGAAGCTTTCTTT.

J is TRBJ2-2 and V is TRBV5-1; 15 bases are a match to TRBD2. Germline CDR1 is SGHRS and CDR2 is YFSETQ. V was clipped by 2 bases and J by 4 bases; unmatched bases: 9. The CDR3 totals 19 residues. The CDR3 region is CASSFSGTSGGPGTGELFF. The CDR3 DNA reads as TGCGCCAGCAGCTTCTCCGGGACTAGCGGGGGGCCGGGCACCGGGGAGCTGTTTTTT.

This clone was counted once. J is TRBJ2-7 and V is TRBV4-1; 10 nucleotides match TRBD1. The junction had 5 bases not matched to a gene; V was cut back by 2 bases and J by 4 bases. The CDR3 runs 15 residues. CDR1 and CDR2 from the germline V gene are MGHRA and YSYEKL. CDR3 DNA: TGCGCCAGCAGCCAACCGGGACAGGGGTTGTACGAGCAGTACTTC. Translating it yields CASSQPGQGLYEQYF.

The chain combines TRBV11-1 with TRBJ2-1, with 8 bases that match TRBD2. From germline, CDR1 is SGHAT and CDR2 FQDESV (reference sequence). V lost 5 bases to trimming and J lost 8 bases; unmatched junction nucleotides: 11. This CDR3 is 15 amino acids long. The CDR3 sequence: CASSKSRGGIYEQFF. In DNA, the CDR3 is TGTGCCAGCAGCAAATCCCGGGGGGGCATCTATGAGCAGTTCTTC.

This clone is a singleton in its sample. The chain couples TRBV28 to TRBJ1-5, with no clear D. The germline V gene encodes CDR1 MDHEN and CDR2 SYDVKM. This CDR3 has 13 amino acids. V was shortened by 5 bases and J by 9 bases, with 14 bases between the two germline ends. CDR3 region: CASSMVQDRPQHF. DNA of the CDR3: TGTGCCAGCAGTATGGTACAAGATCGGCCCCAGCATTTT.